A single sample gave rise to the 10 T cell receptor beta chains below, sequenced in a study of CD4 T cells in relation to SARS-CoV-2 and coronaviruses. These TCRs are of unknown antigen specificity. The protocol was immunoSEQ multiplex PCR, while the TCRdb copy is restricted to in-frame clones and leaves out a portion. Of around 18,000 clones in the sample, around 74% were seen once. CD4+ T cells from unexposed donors were obtained before the COVID-19 pandemic (2011-2018). CD4+ T cells were isolated from the cells after 10 days of culture. The sequenced sample was CD4+ T cells from PBMCs, cultured in vitro. The receptors stem from a human donor in good health.

This clone was seen a handful of times. The V gene is TRBV15, the J gene TRBJ1-1; 10 nucleotides line up with TRBD1. Germline V CDR1 and CDR2: LNHNV, YYDKDF (reference sequence). The CDR3 covers 14 residues. Trimming cost V 0 bases and J 8 bases; bases outside gene matches: 3. The CDR3 reads CATSRDRTGGEAFF. CDR3 nucleotides: TGTGCCACCAGCAGAGACCGGACAGGGGGAGAAGCTTTCTTT.

This sequence joins TRBV5-1 and TRBJ2-5; 8 nucleotides agree with TRBD1. The CDR3 extends over 16 amino acids. The V gene end was trimmed by 3 bases and the J gene end by 5 bases; junction bases not matched to a gene: 12. Looked up from germline, CDR1 is SGHRS and CDR2 is YFSETQ. Here the CDR3 reads CASSSGTGFQEETQYF. The DNA of the CDR3 is TGCGCCAGCAGCTCAGGGACAGGATTTCAAGAGGAGACCCAGTACTTC.

The chain has TRBV27 and TRBJ1-6, with D uncertain. Germline-derived CDR1 and CDR2 are MNHEY and SMNVEV (reference sequence). V lost 6 bases and J 2 bases, leaving 5 bases between the germline ends. The CDR3 has 13 residues. CDR3 sequence: CASSGPYNSPLHF. DNA of the CDR3: TGTGCCAGCAGCGGACCCTATAATTCACCCCTCCACTTT.

The chain couples TRBV11-2 to TRBJ2-3, with D perhaps TRBD1 or TRBD2 (6 bases each). CDR1 is SGHAT, CDR2 FQNNGV, per germline. The CDR3 covers 15 residues. Trimming shortened V by 5 bases and J by 5 bases, and 17 bases separated the two germline ends. The CDR3 here is CASSPAGHPGDTQYF. Here the CDR3 DNA reads TGTGCCAGCAGCCCCGCGGGACATCCCGGAGATACGCAGTATTTT.

The V call is TRBV27, the J call TRBJ1-1; D remains ambiguous. The CDR3 has 14 residues. V dropped 3 bases and J dropped 0 bases, with 8 bases sitting between them. Germline V gives CDR1 MNHEY, CDR2 SMNVEV (reference sequence). The CDR3 DNA reads TGTGCCAGCAGTTTTGGACCATTGAACACTGAAGCTTTCTTT. This codes for CASSFGPLNTEAFF.

The J gene is TRBJ1-6, the V gene TRBV29-1; the D gene is possibly TRBD1 (5 bases). Trimming removed 6 bases at V and 7 bases at J, with 16 bases between. CDR1 and CDR2 (germline): SQVTM, ANQGSEA. The CDR3 covers 14 residues. The CDR3 region has the DNA TGCAGCGTACAATCAGGGAGTGGGAATTCACCCCTCCACTTT. Amino acid sequence: CSVQSGSGNSPLHF.

This chain links TRBV5-1 with TRBJ2-5; a weak D match, TRBD2 (6 bases). This CDR3 is 15 amino acids long. Trimming pared 5 bases from V and 4 bases from J, leaving 18 bases between. The germline gives CDR1 SGHRS, CDR2 YFSETQ. The CDR3 protein is CASRRDSHPGETQYF. CDR3 coding DNA: TGCGCCAGCAGGCGGGATTCCCACCCCGGAGAGACCCAGTACTTC.

The CDR3 sequence is CASRLGGQGARTGELFF. The CDR3 nucleotides read TGTGCAAGTCGCTTAGGGGGACAGGGGGCGCGAACCGGGGAGCTGTTTTTT. The chain employs TRBV12-2 and TRBJ2-2; the DNA was not compared with TRBD1, the D call given in the table. TRBV12-2 is a known pseudogene. The CDR3 spans 17 residues.

The sample holds a few counts of this clone. This chain uses TRBV10-1 with TRBJ2-7; weak D call: TRBD2 (6 bases). The V gene's germline CDR1 is WNHNN and CDR2 SYGVQD (reference sequence). Trimming took off 2 bases at V and 7 bases at J, with 15 bases between the two ends. The CDR3 is 14 amino acids. This CDR3 reads CASSEDLTRGEQYF. DNA for the CDR3: TGCGCCAGCAGTGAGGACTTGACTAGAGGGGAGCAGTACTTC.

The rearrangement links TRBV14 to TRBJ2-2; the match to TRBD1 covers 11 bases. The CDR3 consists of 16 residues. Germline V lookup: CDR1 SGHDN, CDR2 FVKESK. Trimming took 4 bases from V and 4 from J; bases not matched to a gene: 5. The CDR3 spells CASSRRTGGSTGELFF. CDR3 in DNA: TGTGCCAGCAGCCGTAGGACAGGGGGCAGCACCGGGGAGCTGTTTTTT.